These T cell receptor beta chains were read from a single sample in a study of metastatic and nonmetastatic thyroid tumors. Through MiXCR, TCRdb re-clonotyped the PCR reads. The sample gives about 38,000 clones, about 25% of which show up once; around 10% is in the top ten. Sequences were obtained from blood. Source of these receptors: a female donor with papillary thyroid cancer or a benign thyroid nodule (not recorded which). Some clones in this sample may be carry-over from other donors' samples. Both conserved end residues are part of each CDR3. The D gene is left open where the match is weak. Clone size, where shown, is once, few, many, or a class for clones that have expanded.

CDR3 protein: CASGFSGDPSSYNSPLHF
CDR3 DNA: TGTGCTAGTGGTTTCTCCGGGGACCCTTCCTCCTATAATTCACCCCTCCACTTT
clone size: few
J gene: TRBJ1-6
V gene: TRBV12-5
D gene: -

CDR3 protein: CASSLAGGRTQGTQYF
CDR3 DNA: TGTGCCAGCAGCTTAGCGGGTGGCAGAACCCAAGGGACCCAGTACTTC
clone size: many
J gene: TRBJ2-5
V gene: TRBV7-8
D gene: -

CDR3 protein: CASSGGRTSAYNEQFF
CDR3 DNA: TGTGCCAGCAGCGGGGGACGGACTAGCGCGTACAATGAGCAGTTCTTC
clone size: many
J gene: TRBJ2-1
V gene: TRBV4-2
D gene: TRBD2

CDR3 protein: CAISERTGLGYTF
CDR3 DNA: TGTGCCATCAGTGAGCGGACAGGCTTGGGCTACACCTTC
clone size: many
J gene: TRBJ1-2
V gene: TRBV10-3
D gene: TRBD1

CDR3 protein: CASSSRDGAYEQYF
CDR3 DNA: TGTGCCAGCAGCTCCCGGGACGGCGCCTACGAGCAGTACTTC
clone size: -
J gene: TRBJ2-7
V gene: TRBV7-2
D gene: -

CDR3 protein: CSAPGAYEQYF
CDR3 DNA: TGCAGTGCCCCAGGGGCCTACGAGCAGTACTTC
clone size: many
J gene: TRBJ2-7
V gene: TRBV20-1
D gene: -

CDR3 protein: CASSPLATPDNEQFF
CDR3 DNA: TGCGCCAGCAGCCCCCTAGCGACTCCTGACAATGAGCAGTTCTTC
clone size: many
J gene: TRBJ2-1
V gene: TRBV5-1
D gene: -

CDR3 protein: CASREGGLQETQYF
CDR3 DNA: TGTGCCAGCAGAGAGGGAGGCCTGCAAGAGACCCAGTACTTC
clone size: -
J gene: TRBJ2-5
V gene: TRBV28
D gene: -

CDR3 protein: CASSSHPPGQGSVDEKLFF
CDR3 DNA: TGTGCCAGCAGCTCGCACCCGCCGGGACAGGGGTCGGTAGATGAAAAACTGTTTTTT
clone size: many
J gene: TRBJ1-4
V gene: TRBV5-4
D gene: TRBD1

CDR3 protein: CSANSGGSETQYF
CDR3 DNA: TGCAGCGCTAATAGCGGGGGGTCGGAGACCCAGTACTTC
clone size: -
J gene: TRBJ2-5
V gene: TRBV20-1
D gene: TRBD2

CDR3 protein: CASSLEGAQKLFF
CDR3 DNA: TGTGCCAGCAGCTTGGAGGGGGCGCAAAAACTGTTTTTT
clone size: -
J gene: TRBJ1-4
V gene: TRBV7-2
D gene: TRBD1

CDR3 protein: CASRSHGEDTEAFF
CDR3 DNA: TGTGCCAGCAGATCACACGGAGAGGACACTGAAGCTTTCTTT
clone size: -
J gene: TRBJ1-1
V gene: TRBV7-3
D gene: -

CDR3 protein: CASSEGLPGQGTSDTQYF
CDR3 DNA: TGTGCCAGCAGTGAGGGTCTACCGGGACAGGGGACTTCAGATACGCAGTATTTT
clone size: many
J gene: TRBJ2-3
V gene: TRBV6-4
D gene: TRBD1

CDR3 protein: CASSLWGGETQYF
CDR3 DNA: TGTGCCAGCAGCCTCTGGGGTGGAGAGACCCAGTACTTC
clone size: once
J gene: TRBJ2-5
V gene: TRBV7-3
D gene: -

CDR3 protein: CSARGSGLAGVGAYEQYF
CDR3 DNA: TGCAGTGCTAGAGGAAGTGGGCTAGCGGGAGTAGGGGCCTACGAGCAGTACTTC
clone size: many
J gene: TRBJ2-7
V gene: TRBV20-1
D gene: TRBD2

CDR3 protein: CASSPTGGWNTEAFF
CDR3 DNA: TGTGCCAGCAGTCCGACAGGGGGCTGGAACACTGAAGCTTTCTTT
clone size: many
J gene: TRBJ1-1
V gene: TRBV6-1
D gene: TRBD1

CDR3 protein: CASRDSGTGANVLTF
CDR3 DNA: TGTGCCAGCAGGGACAGCGGAACTGGGGCCAACGTCCTGACTTTC
clone size: -
J gene: TRBJ2-6
V gene: TRBV2
D gene: -

CDR3 protein: CASSSPLAGYNEQFF
CDR3 DNA: TGTGCCAGCAGCTCCCCGTTAGCGGGCTACAATGAGCAGTTCTTC
clone size: many
J gene: TRBJ2-1
V gene: TRBV7-6
D gene: TRBD2

CDR3 protein: CASSLWSSPVNTIYF
CDR3 DNA: TGCGCCAGCAGCTTGTGGTCCAGTCCTGTAAACACCATATATTTT
clone size: -
J gene: TRBJ1-3
V gene: TRBV5-1
D gene: -

CDR3 protein: CASRYTGELFF
CDR3 DNA: TGTGCCAGCAGATACACCGGGGAGCTGTTTTTT
clone size: few
J gene: TRBJ2-2
V gene: TRBV6-2/TRBV6-3
D gene: -

CDR3 protein: CASSFSRASYNEQFF
CDR3 DNA: TGCGCCAGCAGCTTTTCCAGGGCTTCCTACAATGAGCAGTTCTTC
clone size: -
J gene: TRBJ2-1
V gene: TRBV5-1
D gene: -

CDR3 protein: CASSLALGGHGYTF
CDR3 DNA: TGTGCCAGCAGCTTAGCGCTGGGGGGTCATGGCTACACCTTC
clone size: once
J gene: TRBJ1-2
V gene: TRBV7-8
D gene: -

CDR3 protein: CASAWGLTGELFF
CDR3 DNA: TGTGCCAGCGCCTGGGGACTCACCGGGGAGCTGTTTTTT
clone size: many
J gene: TRBJ2-2
V gene: TRBV7-2
D gene: -

CDR3 protein: CASSKATGRTDTQYF
CDR3 DNA: TGTGCCAGCAGTAAAGCGACAGGGCGCACAGATACGCAGTATTTT
clone size: few
J gene: TRBJ2-3
V gene: TRBV28
D gene: TRBD1

CDR3 protein: CASRETETRTDTQYF
CDR3 DNA: TGTGCCAGTAGGGAGACAGAAACCCGCACAGATACGCAGTATTTT
clone size: many
J gene: TRBJ2-3
V gene: TRBV19
D gene: -

CDR3 protein: CASRPTGAGNTIYF
CDR3 DNA: TGTGCCAGCAGGCCAACCGGGGCCGGAAACACCATATATTTT
clone size: many
J gene: TRBJ1-3
V gene: TRBV28
D gene: -

CDR3 protein: CACRIPGRDNSPLHF
CDR3 DNA: TGTGCCTGCCGAATTCCGGGCCGTGATAATTCACCCCTCCACTTT
clone size: many
J gene: TRBJ1-6
V gene: TRBV30
D gene: -

CDR3 protein: CASRMTGGLGEQYF
CDR3 DNA: TGTGCCAGCAGGATGACAGGGGGGTTAGGCGAGCAGTACTTC
clone size: -
J gene: TRBJ2-7
V gene: TRBV12-3/TRBV12-4
D gene: TRBD1

CDR3 protein: CASIKEDSRYNEQFF
CDR3 DNA: TGTGCCAGCATTAAAGAGGACAGCAGGTACAATGAGCAGTTCTTC
clone size: -
J gene: TRBJ2-1
V gene: TRBV6-5
D gene: -

CDR3 protein: CASSLYVDPTYEQYF
CDR3 DNA: TGTGCCAGCAGCTTATACGTGGACCCGACCTACGAGCAGTACTTC
clone size: few
J gene: TRBJ2-7
V gene: TRBV7-2
D gene: -

CDR3 protein: CASTRGQGYEQYF
CDR3 DNA: TGTGCCAGTACCCGGGGACAGGGTTACGAGCAGTACTTC
clone size: medium-sized
J gene: TRBJ2-7
V gene: TRBV19
D gene: TRBD1

CDR3 protein: CASRHVNTESFF
CDR3 DNA: TGTGCCAGCAGGCATGTTAACACTGAATCTTTCTTT
clone size: -
J gene: TRBJ1-1
V gene: TRBV3-1
D gene: -

CDR3 protein: CASSSHRQFVFGGELFF
CDR3 DNA: TGTGCCAGCAGTTCCCATCGACAGTTCGTATTTGGCGGGGAGCTGTTTTTT
clone size: -
J gene: TRBJ2-2
V gene: TRBV12-3/TRBV12-4
D gene: -

CDR3 protein: CSARDPTSGRSPYEQYF
CDR3 DNA: TGCAGTGCTAGAGATCCGACTAGCGGGAGGTCCCCGTACGAGCAGTACTTC
clone size: few
J gene: TRBJ2-7
V gene: TRBV20-1
D gene: TRBD2

CDR3 protein: CASSSPPGGSSYNEQFF
CDR3 DNA: TGTGCCAGCAGCTCCCCCCCGGGTGGTAGCTCCTACAATGAGCAGTTCTTC
clone size: once
J gene: TRBJ2-1
V gene: TRBV11-1
D gene: -

CDR3 protein: CASSLRDTYNEQFF
CDR3 DNA: TGCGCCAGCAGCTTGCGGGACACCTACAATGAGCAGTTCTTC
clone size: -
J gene: TRBJ2-1
V gene: TRBV5-1
D gene: -

CDR3 protein: CASSLGLQRTGNTGELFF
CDR3 DNA: TGTGCCAGCAGCTTAGGCCTTCAAAGGACAGGGAACACCGGGGAGCTGTTTTTT
clone size: many
J gene: TRBJ2-2
V gene: TRBV11-3
D gene: TRBD1

CDR3 protein: CASSHRPGLADDTDTQYF
CDR3 DNA: TGCGCCAGCAGCCACCGACCAGGACTAGCGGATGACACAGATACGCAGTATTTT
clone size: -
J gene: TRBJ2-3
V gene: TRBV4-1
D gene: TRBD2

CDR3 protein: CASSIPNNEQFF
CDR3 DNA: TGTGCCAGTAGTATCCCAAACAATGAGCAGTTCTTC
clone size: many
J gene: TRBJ2-1
V gene: TRBV19
D gene: -

CDR3 protein: CASKLTSSGRVAGELFF
CDR3 DNA: TGTGCCAGCAAACTTACATCTTCGGGGCGGGTGGCCGGGGAGCTGTTTTTT
clone size: many
J gene: TRBJ2-2
V gene: TRBV28
D gene: -

CDR3 protein: CASSQRTVNTEAFF
CDR3 DNA: TGTGCCAGCAGCCAACGGACCGTGAACACTGAAGCTTTCTTT
clone size: many
J gene: TRBJ1-1
V gene: TRBV3-1
D gene: -

CDR3 protein: CASSQFSNQPQHF
CDR3 DNA: TGTGCCAGCAGTCAATTTAGCAATCAGCCCCAGCATTTT
clone size: few
J gene: TRBJ1-5
V gene: TRBV28
D gene: -